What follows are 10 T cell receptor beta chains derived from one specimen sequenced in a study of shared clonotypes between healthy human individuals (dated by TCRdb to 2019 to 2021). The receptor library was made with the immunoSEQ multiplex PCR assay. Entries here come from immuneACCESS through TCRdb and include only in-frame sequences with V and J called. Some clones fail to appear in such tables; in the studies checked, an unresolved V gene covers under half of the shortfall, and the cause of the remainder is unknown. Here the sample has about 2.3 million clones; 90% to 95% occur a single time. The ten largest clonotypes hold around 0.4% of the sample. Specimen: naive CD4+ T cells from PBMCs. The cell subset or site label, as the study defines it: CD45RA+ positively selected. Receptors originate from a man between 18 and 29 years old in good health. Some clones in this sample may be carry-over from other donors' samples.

CDR3 sequence (DNA): TGTGCCAGCTCACCAGCGGGTTCAGTGGAGCCCCAGCATTTT. It encodes CASSPAGSVEPQHF. V gene TRBV18 combines with J gene TRBJ1-5; D call uncertain. Germline lookup yields CDR1 KGHSH and CDR2 LQKENI. This CDR3 is built from 14 residues. Trimming pared 2 bases from V and 8 bases from J, leaving 13 bases between.

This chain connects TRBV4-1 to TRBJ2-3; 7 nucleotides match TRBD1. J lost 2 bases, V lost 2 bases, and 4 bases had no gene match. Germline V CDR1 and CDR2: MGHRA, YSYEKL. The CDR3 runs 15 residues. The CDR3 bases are TGCGCCAGCAGCCAACCACAGGGGCTCACAGATACGCAGTATTTT. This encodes CASSQPQGLTDTQYF.

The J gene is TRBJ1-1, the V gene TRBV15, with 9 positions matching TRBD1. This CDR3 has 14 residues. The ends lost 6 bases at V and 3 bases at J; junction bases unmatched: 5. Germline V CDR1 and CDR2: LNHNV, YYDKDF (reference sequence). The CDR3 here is CATRVTGGYTEAFF. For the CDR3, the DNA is TGTGCCACCAGAGTGACAGGGGGGTACACTGAAGCTTTCTTT.

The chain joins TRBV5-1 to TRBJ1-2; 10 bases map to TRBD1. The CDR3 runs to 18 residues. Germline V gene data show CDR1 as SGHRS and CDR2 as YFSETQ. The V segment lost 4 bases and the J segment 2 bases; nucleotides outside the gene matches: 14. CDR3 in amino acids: CASSPRGDRGPSNYGYTF. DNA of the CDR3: TGCGCCAGCAGCCCCCGCGGGGACAGGGGCCCCTCGAACTATGGCTACACCTTC.

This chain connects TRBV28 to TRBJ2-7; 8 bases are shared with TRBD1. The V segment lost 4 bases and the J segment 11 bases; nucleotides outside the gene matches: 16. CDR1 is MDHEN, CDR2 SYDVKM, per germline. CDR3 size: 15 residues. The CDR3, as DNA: TGTGCCAGCAGTTCCCATAGACAGGGGCAGAGCTCCGAGTACTTC. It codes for CASSSHRQGQSSEYF. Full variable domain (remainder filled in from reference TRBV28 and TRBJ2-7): DVKVTQSSRYLVKRTGEKVFLECVQDMDHENMFWYRQDPGLGLRLIYFSYDVKMKEKGDIPEGYSVSREKKERFSLILESASTNQTSMYLCASSSHRQGQSSEYFGPGTRLTVT.

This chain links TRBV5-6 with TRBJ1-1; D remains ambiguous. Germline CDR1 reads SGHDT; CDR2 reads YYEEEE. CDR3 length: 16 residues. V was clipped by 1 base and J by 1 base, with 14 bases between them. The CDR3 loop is CASSLSGIGRNTEAFF. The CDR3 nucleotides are TGTGCCAGCAGCTTGTCAGGCATAGGGAGGAACACTGAAGCTTTCTTT.

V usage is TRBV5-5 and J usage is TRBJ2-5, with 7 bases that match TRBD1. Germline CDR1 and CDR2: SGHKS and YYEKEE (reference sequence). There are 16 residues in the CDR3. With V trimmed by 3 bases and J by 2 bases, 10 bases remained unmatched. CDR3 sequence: CASSSRNRDRQETQYF. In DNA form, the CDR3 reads TGTGCCAGCAGCTCGCGTAACCGGGACAGACAAGAGACCCAGTACTTC.

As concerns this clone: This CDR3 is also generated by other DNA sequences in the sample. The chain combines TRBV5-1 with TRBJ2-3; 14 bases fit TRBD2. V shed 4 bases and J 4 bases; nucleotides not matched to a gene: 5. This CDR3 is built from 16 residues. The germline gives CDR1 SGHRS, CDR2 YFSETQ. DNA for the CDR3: TGCGCCAGCAGCCGGGGACTAGCGGGAGAGCCAGATACGCAGTATTTT. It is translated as CASSRGLAGEPDTQYF.

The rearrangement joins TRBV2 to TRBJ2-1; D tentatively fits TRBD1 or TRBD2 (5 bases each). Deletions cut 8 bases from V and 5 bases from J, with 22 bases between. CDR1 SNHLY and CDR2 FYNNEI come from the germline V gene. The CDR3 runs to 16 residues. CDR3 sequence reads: CASAFETGPANNEQFF. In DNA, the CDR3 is TGTGCCAGCGCGTTTGAAACGGGACCTGCAAACAATGAGCAGTTCTTC. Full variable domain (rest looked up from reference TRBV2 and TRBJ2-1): EPEVTQTPSHQVTQMGQEVILRCVPISNHLYFYWYRQILGQKVEFLVSFYNNEISEKSEIFDDQFSVERPDGSNFTLKIRSTKLEDSAMYFCASAFETGPANNEQFFGPGTRLTVL.

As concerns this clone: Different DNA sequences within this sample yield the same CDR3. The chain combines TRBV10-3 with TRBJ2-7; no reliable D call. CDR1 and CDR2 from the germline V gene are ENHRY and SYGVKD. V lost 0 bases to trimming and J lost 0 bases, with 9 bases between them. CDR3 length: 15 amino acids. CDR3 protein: CAISESVDGSYEQYF. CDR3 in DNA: TGTGCCATCAGTGAGTCAGTAGATGGCTCCTACGAGCAGTACTTC.